This TCR beta chain appears in the sequencing data of a study of blood T cell repertoires in COVID-19. On the study more broadly: Italy, Spain and the United States were the sources of the convalescent and acute COVID-19 samples. T cells, B-cell-depleted T cells, or PBMCs supplied cDNA or gDNA.

Methods used by the authors: How many nucleated cells were present was estimated from reference gene primer amplification. Some clones are missing from TCRdb's copy, which holds only in-frame ones; the method was immunoSEQ multiplex PCR. From that table come the V and J calls and clone size; the DNA was used to work out D and trimming. The data hold under 100,000 clones, with 70% to 90% observed a single time. The length of the CDR3 is 15 residues. The origin of this receptor is a woman in her seventies with active or convalescent COVID-19. This chain connects TRBV12-2 to TRBJ2-5; the tabulated D call, TRBD1, remains unverified against the DNA. TRBV12-2 is a recognized pseudogene. The sequencing sample was made of peripheral blood. The CDR3 nucleotides read TGTGCAAGTCGCTTCTCTAGGGGCTCACAAGAGACCCAGTACTTC. It specifies CASRFSRGSQETQYF.